The TCR beta chain described here comes from a study of blood T cells in healthy people across ages. From germline, CDR1 is LGHDT and CDR2 YNNKEL (reference sequence). CDR3 size: 15 residues. Trimming removed 5 bases from V and 3 bases from J; junction bases left unmatched: 6. In its sample, this clonotype was seen a few times. The antigen is unknown. The authors ran a second PCR of roughly 7 to 11 cycles using a sample-barcoded 5' primer and a J-beta primer mix. TCRdb fed the 5' RACE reads into MiXCR, producing one record per CDR3 protein. Here the sample spans about 1.8 million distinct CDR3 sequences, 49% being singletons. Study-wide findings and caveats: Fewer expanded clones and more diversity marked long-lived versus aged donors. Bulk PBMC profiling left naive and antigen-experienced comparisons inconclusive. The study lacked donor CMV status, which possibly confounded expanded clonotype changes. TCR beta diversity was tightly associated with the proportion of naive T cells.

Sequencing used blood. The chain employs TRBV3-1 and TRBJ2-1; TRBD2 agrees at 8 bases. This receptor was obtained from a woman aged 40 to 50 in good health. Written as DNA, the CDR3 is TGTGCCAGCAGCAATGCGGGGGGCTTCTACAATGAGCAGTTCTTC. It codes for CASSNAGGFYNEQFF.